This T cell receptor beta chain was observed in a study of blood T cell repertoires in COVID-19. In the study overall: COVID-19 samples collected from the United States, Italy and Spain covered acute and convalescent phases.

The repertoire was sequenced with immunoSEQ multiplex PCR; TCRdb's copy has only in-frame clones and lacks some. The table has roughly 200,000 clones, 65% to 85% seen once. Per the germline V gene, CDR1 is SGHRS and CDR2 is YFSETQ. CDR3 size: 16 residues. V lost 0 bases and J 4 bases, leaving 14 bases between the germline ends. The rearrangement joins TRBV5-1 to TRBJ1-3; D unresolved. This clonotype originated in a middle-aged man with active or convalescent COVID-19. Sample: peripheral blood. Written as DNA, the CDR3 is TGCGCCAGCAGCTTGGACACCAACCTGAAGGGAAACACCATATATTTT. Amino acids: CASSLDTNLKGNTIYF.